This entry lists 3 T cell receptor beta chains sequenced from one sample in a study of CD8 T cells in ankylosing spondylitis. One entry per CDR3 protein, called by TCRdb with MiXCR from the 5' RACE reads. The sample lists hundreds of thousands of distinct CDR3 sequences; around 25% were seen once. Material for sequencing was blood, either unsorted or a sorted T cell fraction (not recorded which). These TCRs come from a male donor with ankylosing spondylitis or in good health (not recorded which).

This clonotype has at least ten counts. V is TRBV6-4 and J is TRBJ2-3; 11 nucleotides line up with TRBD2. Germline loops: CDR1 MRHNA, CDR2 SNTAGT. CDR3 size: 16 residues. The junction had 5 bases not matched to a gene; V was cut back by 5 bases and J by 1 base. The CDR3 is CASSNGLAGRTDTQYF. The CDR3 DNA sequence: TGTGCCAGCAGTAACGGACTAGCGGGCCGCACAGATACGCAGTATTTT.

A note on this clonotype: A much bigger clone sits one base away, suggesting this may be a read error. The chain carries TRBV5-1 and TRBJ2-5; a weak D match, TRBD1 (5 bases). Germline CDR1 is SGHRS and CDR2 is YFSETQ. This CDR3 is 12 amino acids long. The ends were cut back, 7 bases at V and 5 bases at J, with 12 bases in the middle. CDR3 DNA: TGCGCCAGCGGCTCGTCAGGGGAGACCCAGTACTTC. This gives the protein CASGSSGETQYF.

The V call is TRBV20-1, the J call TRBJ2-7; the D gene is possibly TRBD2 (6 bases). The CDR3 length is 12 residues. V shed 4 bases and J shed 5 bases, with 12 bases lying between them. CDR1 and CDR2 from the germline V gene are DFQATT and SNEGSKA (reference sequence). The DNA of the CDR3 is TGCAGTGCTACGGGACTTTTCCACGAGCAGTACTTC. Translating it yields CSATGLFHEQYF.